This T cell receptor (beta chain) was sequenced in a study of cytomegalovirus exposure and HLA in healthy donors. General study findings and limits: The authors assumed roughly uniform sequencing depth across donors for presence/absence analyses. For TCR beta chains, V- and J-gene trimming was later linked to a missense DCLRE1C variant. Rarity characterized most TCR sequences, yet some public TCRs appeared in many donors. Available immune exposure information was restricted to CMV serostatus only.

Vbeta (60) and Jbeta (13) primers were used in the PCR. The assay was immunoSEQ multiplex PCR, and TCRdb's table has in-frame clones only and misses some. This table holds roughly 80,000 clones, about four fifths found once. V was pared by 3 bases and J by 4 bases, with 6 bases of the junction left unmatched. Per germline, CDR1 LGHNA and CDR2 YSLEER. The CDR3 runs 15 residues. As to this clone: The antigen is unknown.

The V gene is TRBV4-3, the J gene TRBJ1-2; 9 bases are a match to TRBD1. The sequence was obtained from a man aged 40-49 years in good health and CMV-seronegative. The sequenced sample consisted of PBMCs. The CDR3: CASSQEQGAFYGYTF. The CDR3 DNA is TGCGCCAGCAGCCAGGAACAGGGGGCGTTCTATGGCTACACCTTC.